This entry lists 4 T cell receptor beta chains sequenced from one sample in a study of blood T cell repertoires in COVID-19. Assay: immunoSEQ multiplex PCR; the TCRdb copy retains only in-frame clones and omits some. Counted here are tens of thousands of clones, roughly 89% occurring once; the ten biggest clones make up about 2.3%. The sample was peripheral blood. These receptors all come from a man in his fifties or sixties with acute or convalescent COVID-19.

The gene calls are TRBV6-5 and TRBJ1-2; 7 bases fit TRBD1. This CDR3 is built from 13 residues. V shed 5 bases, J shed 8 bases, and the junction held 8 bases outside the gene matches. Germline V gene lookup returns CDR1 MNHEY and CDR2 SVGAGI. CDR3 residues: CASSTPQGRGYTF. The DNA of the CDR3 is TGTGCCAGCAGTACCCCACAGGGGCGCGGCTACACCTTC.

The rearrangement joins TRBV21-1 to TRBJ2-1; the D call TRBD2 from the table was never checked on the DNA. TRBV21-1 is termed a pseudogene. The CDR3 contains 17 residues. DNA of the CDR3: TGTGCCAGCAGCGCCCCGGCGCCCCTAGGATCCTACAATGAGCAGTTCTTC. Protein sequence: CASSAPAPLGSYNEQFF.

The chain combines TRBV19 with TRBJ2-7; weak D call: TRBD1 (5 bases). V gave up 3 bases and J gave up 5 bases, with 11 bases separating them. From germline, CDR1 is LNHDA and CDR2 SQIVND (reference sequence). This CDR3 region has 13 residues. CDR3 DNA sequence: TGTGCCAGTAGTATTTGGGGCGGACACGAGCAGTACTTC. As protein: CASSIWGGHEQYF.

The chain is built from TRBV12-3 or TRBV12-4 and TRBJ1-1; D not certain. The CDR3 has 11 residues. Trimming cost V 3 bases and J 8 bases, with 7 bases left between them. For the CDR3, the DNA is TGTGCCAGCAGTTTTGCGCAAGAAGCTTTCTTT. It yields the protein CASSFAQEAFF.